This TCR beta chain was recorded in a study of shared clonotypes between healthy human individuals. The trim removed 5 bases at V and 4 bases at J, leaving 8 bases unmatched. CDR3 length: 15 residues. The V gene's germline CDR1 is LNHDA and CDR2 SQIVND (reference sequence). A deep-level run was used for the assay. Splitting of each subset's genomic DNA was done evenly across several immunoSEQ plates. Per the original data handling: ImmunoSEQ output lacked quality scores and full-length reads, limiting matched filtering. TCRdb's table, derived via immunoSEQ multiplex PCR, lists solely in-frame clones and lacks some. The V and J calls and clone size were taken over from that table, and D and trimming were inferred from the DNA. The data show around 700,000 clones, around 72% seen once.

The specimen sequenced was memory CD4+ T cells sorted from blood. Stated subset: CD45RA-negative fraction. The sequence was obtained from a woman aged 25 to 39 in good health. The rearrangement links TRBV19 to TRBJ1-1, with 9 bases that match TRBD1. CDR3 coding DNA: TGTGCCAGTAGTCCCGGGAGGGACAGGGTCACTGAAGCTTTCTTT. It encodes CASSPGRDRVTEAFF. The variable domain in full, with the rest retrieved from reference TRBV19 and TRBJ1-1, is DGGITQSPKYLFRKEGQNVTLSCEQNLNHDAMYWYRQDPGQGLRLIYYSQIVNDFQKGDIAEGYSVSREKKESFPLTVTSAQKNPTAFYLCASSPGRDRVTEAFFGQGTRLTVV.